These 8 T cell receptor beta chains originate from one sample sequenced in a study of T cell changes during pregnancy in multiple sclerosis. TCRdb's copy holds only in-frame clones and misses some; the assay was immunoSEQ multiplex PCR. The sample yields tens of thousands of clones, 90% seen once. Material: CD4+ T cells from peripheral blood mononuclear cells, obtained before pregnancy. These TCRs come from a female donor with multiple sclerosis, enrolled in a pregnancy study.

The V gene is TRBV5-1, the J gene TRBJ2-1, with D perhaps TRBD2 (6 bases). Trimming removed 5 bases at V and 9 bases at J, with 15 bases between. There are 13 residues in the CDR3. Per germline, CDR1 SGHRS and CDR2 YFSETQ. The CDR3 region is CASSRDWGSEQFF. For the CDR3, the DNA is TGCGCCAGCAGTCGGGACTGGGGCAGTGAGCAGTTCTTC.

This chain joins TRBV11-2 and TRBJ1-1, with 8 bases fitting TRBD1. Germline V lookup: CDR1 SGHAT, CDR2 FQNNGV. The length of the CDR3 is 15 residues. V lost 3 bases, J lost 4 bases, and 7 bases stayed unmatched. The CDR3 DNA reads TGTGCCAGCAGCTTCTCAGGGGGCGCGGGCACTGAAGCTTTCTTT. It codes for CASSFSGGAGTEAFF.

Here the CDR3 reads CASSPALAGIGHEQYF. The CDR3 DNA reads as TGTGCCAGCAGCCCCGCACTAGCGGGAATAGGTCACGAGCAGTACTTC. This chain links TRBV7-8 with TRBJ2-7; 10 bases map to TRBD2. Germline values: CDR1 SGHVS, CDR2 FQNEAQ. CDR3 size: 16 residues. The ends lost 5 bases at V and 5 bases at J; junction bases unmatched: 12.

The rearrangement links TRBV28 to TRBJ1-5; the match to TRBD1 covers 8 bases. With 11 bases clipped from V and 2 bases from J, the junction kept 8 bases outside the gene matches. There are 14 residues in the CDR3. Germline CDR1 and CDR2: MDHEN and SYDVKM. This chain's CDR3 is CASLDREGNQPQHF. In nucleotides, the CDR3 is TGTGCCTCCTTGGACAGGGAGGGCAATCAGCCCCAGCATTTT.

The chain recombines TRBV5-4 with TRBJ1-2; 8 bases align to TRBD1. The length of the CDR3 is 17 residues. Germline lookup yields CDR1 SGHNT and CDR2 YYREEE (reference sequence). The J segment lost 4 bases and the V segment lost 4 bases, leaving 15 bases of the junction unmatched. CDR3: CASSPGTGPDSGYGYTF. The DNA for the CDR3 is TGTGCCAGCAGCCCCGGGACAGGCCCTGACTCTGGCTATGGCTACACCTTC.

The chain links TRBV18 to TRBJ2-1, with 7 bases identical to TRBD1. J gave up 3 bases and V 3 bases, and 5 bases lay outside the gene matches. Germline V gives CDR1 KGHSH, CDR2 LQKENI. This CDR3 comprises 15 residues. CDR3 in DNA: TGTGCCAGCTCACCGAGACAGGGTTACTACAATGAGCAGTTCTTC. As protein: CASSPRQGYYNEQFF.

This rearrangement joins TRBV11-2 to TRBJ1-1; TRBD1 agrees at 7 bases. The length of the CDR3 is 14 residues. In germline, CDR1 is SGHAT, CDR2 FQNNGV. V lost 4 bases to trimming and J lost 1 base; unmatched junction nucleotides: 3. The CDR3 spells CASSSYRGNTEAFF. The CDR3 nucleotides are TGTGCCAGCAGCTCTTACAGGGGGAACACTGAAGCTTTCTTT.

V gene TRBV11-1 combines with J gene TRBJ1-2; D not certain. Between the trimmed V and J ends, which lost 1 base and 8 bases, there was a span of 11 bases. CDR3 size: 13 residues. Germline V gene lookup returns CDR1 SGHAT and CDR2 FQDESV (reference sequence). CDR3: CASSLDPDLGYTF. CDR3 DNA sequence: TGTGCCAGCAGCTTAGATCCGGACTTGGGCTACACCTTC.